The TCR beta chain under discussion was sequenced for a study of somatic mutations in cytotoxic T cells in rheumatoid arthritis. Deletions cut 3 bases from V and 0 bases from J, with 11 bases between. The CDR3 covers 15 residues. Germline CDR1 is SGHTA and CDR2 is FQGNSA. Clones were sequenced by immunoSEQ multiplex PCR, and TCRdb holds only the in-frame ones, with some missing. The sample lists 20,000 or so clones; approximately 80% were seen once. The J gene is TRBJ1-1, the V gene TRBV7-2; D gene unclear. This clonotype was sampled from an adult with rheumatoid arthritis. The material sequenced was CD8+ T cells sorted from blood. CDR3: CASSLRTLMNTEAFF. DNA of the CDR3: TGTGCCAGCAGCTTGAGAACCTTGATGAACACTGAAGCTTTCTTT.